This T cell receptor (beta chain) was observed in a study of CD8 T cells in ankylosing spondylitis. TCRdb ran MiXCR on the 5' RACE reads and lists one entry per CDR3 protein. The sample lists hundreds of thousands of distinct CDR3 sequences, about 10% seen once, with 0.51% in the top ten. This clonotype was picked up many times. The antigen is unknown. In germline, CDR1 is DFQATT, CDR2 SNEGSKA (reference sequence). Trimming shortened V by 4 bases and J by 5 bases, and 18 bases separated the two germline ends. This CDR3 is built from 14 residues. Study observations and caveats: Blood of patients with ankylosing spondylitis appeared to be characterized by a TCR beta motif of about eight highly homologous variants. A subset of motif variants has previously been described in the synovial fluid and blood of reactive arthritis. Peripheral blood held disease-linked clones only at relatively low frequency, and these were CD8+.

The rearrangement links TRBV20-1 to TRBJ2-7; perhaps TRBD1 as D (6 bases). The sample taken for sequencing was blood, either unsorted or a sorted T cell fraction (not recorded which). This TCR was sampled from a male donor with ankylosing spondylitis. The chain's CDR3 is CSATFGGGLNEQYF. CDR3 nucleotide sequence: TGCAGTGCTACCTTTGGGGGCGGGCTGAACGAGCAGTACTTC.